The clone carrying this TCR beta chain was observed many times. The sample originates from a study of T cells in Graves' hyperthyroidism and ophthalmopathy. Amplified TCR beta CDR3 regions came from RNA transcripts. The primer set for the first-round RT-PCR of the TCR CDR3 was HTBI. TCRdb passed the multiplex PCR reads through MiXCR, listing each CDR3 protein once. The sample has 250,000 to 350,000 distinct CDR3 sequences; about a sixth are singletons. V was trimmed by 0 bases and J by 4 bases, leaving 19 bases between them. Germline assignment: CDR1 DFQATT and CDR2 SNEGSKA (reference sequence). The CDR3 consists of 17 residues.

J is TRBJ1-5 and V is TRBV20-1; tentative D call: TRBD1 (5 bases). Sequencing was done on a sample of blood. The TCR comes from a woman aged 60-75 years with Graves' ophthalmopathy. CDR3: CSARDGQGPGSNQPQHF. DNA of the CDR3: TGCAGTGCTAGAGATGGGCAGGGACCCGGGTCTAATCAGCCCCAGCATTTT.